The rows below give T cell receptor beta chains drawn from one sample of a study of blood T cell repertoires in COVID-19. Assay used: immunoSEQ multiplex PCR; TCRdb lists only in-frame clones, some missing. The data show a few hundred thousand clones, with about 88% seen just once and 1% held by the top ten. The specimen was PBMCs or T cells enriched from blood (not recorded which). These receptor sequences come from a woman in her 30s who had recovered from COVID-19. Each CDR3 is given with its conserved first and last residue. A D gene is named only where the DNA matches it firmly. The size entry is marked missing in some rows and otherwise reads once, few, many or a size class.

J gene,clone size,V gene,D gene,CDR3 DNA,CDR3 protein
TRBJ2-7,.,TRBV2,TRBD2,TGTGCCAGCAAACCGGGACTAGCGGGCTACGAGCAGTACTTC,CASKPGLAGYEQYF
TRBJ2-1,.,TRBV25-1,.,TGTGCCAGCAGTGAGACGAGAGCGCCCTACAATGAGCAGTTCTTC,CASSETRAPYNEQFF
TRBJ1-1,.,TRBV9,.,TGTGCCAGCAGCATTACAGATAACACTGAAGCTTTCTTT,CASSITDNTEAFF
TRBJ1-6,.,TRBV30,.,TGTGCCTGGACGAACTTCGGGAATTCACCCCTCCACTTT,CAWTNFGNSPLHF
TRBJ1-2,.,TRBV9,TRBD1,TGTGCCAGCAGCTACCGGGACAGCCCCTATGGCTACACCTTC,CASSYRDSPYGYTF
TRBJ1-2,.,TRBV28,TRBD1,TGTGCCAGCATGGGGACAGGGGATGGAGGCTACACCTTC,CASMGTGDGGYTF
TRBJ1-2,few,TRBV27,TRBD1,TGTGCCAGCAGGCCGAACGACAGGGCTACCTATGGCTACACCTTC,CASRPNDRATYGYTF
TRBJ2-1,.,TRBV28,.,TGTGCCAGCAGAAACGGGGGGCGGTACAATGAGCAGTTCTTC,CASRNGGRYNEQFF
TRBJ1-5,.,TRBV7-2,TRBD1,TGTGCCAGCAGCTTAGGGGGACAACAGGGGGAGCCCCAGCATTTT,CASSLGGQQGEPQHF
TRBJ2-7,.,TRBV6-5,.,TGTGCCAGCAGTTATGGTCAGGGTGGCTACGAGCAGTACTTC,CASSYGQGGYEQYF
TRBJ2-1,.,TRBV13,.,TGTGCCAGCAGCTTAGGTGGGACGGGACTTAGCTGGAATGAGCAGTTCTTC,CASSLGGTGLSWNEQFF
TRBJ1-2,.,TRBV18,TRBD1,TGTGCCAGCTCACGTCCCGGGACAGGGGGCAGTCCGGACTATGGCTACACCTTC,CASSRPGTGGSPDYGYTF
TRBJ2-1,.,TRBV7-8,TRBD2,TGTGCCAGCAGCTCACCGGGACTACCAGCCGTCGATGAGCAGTTCTTC,CASSSPGLPAVDEQFF
TRBJ2-1,.,TRBV10-3,TRBD2,TGTGCCATCAGTGAGTCGGGGGGGGCCTACAATGAGCAGTTCTTC,CAISESGGAYNEQFF
TRBJ2-5,.,TRBV28,.,TGTGCCAGCATGGGAGCGCCATCAGAGACCCAGTACTTC,CASMGAPSETQYF
TRBJ2-1,.,TRBV18,.,TGTGCCAGCTCGCTTCAGGGGTTTTCGTACAATGAGCAGTTCTTC,CASSLQGFSYNEQFF
TRBJ2-2,once,TRBV24-1,.,TGTGCCACCAGTGATTTTTTGGGGGGGCGGAACACCGGGGAGCTGTTTTTT,CATSDFLGGRNTGELFF
TRBJ2-1,.,TRBV28,.,TGTGCCAGCAGCCCAGTCCCAGGGGTCGGGTACAATGAGCAGTTCTTC,CASSPVPGVGYNEQFF